A single T cell receptor beta chain is shown here with its context. The antigen it recognizes is unknown. It has no much larger one-base neighbor in the sample; base qualities were not kept. The protocol used for the library was the immunoSEQ multiplex PCR assay. Rearranged TCR beta chain sequences were amplified using the hsTCRB Kit according to the manufacturer's protocol. An Illumina MiSeq was used to sequence the TCRB libraries. Per the original workflow: The proprietary platform of the kit vendor was used for demultiplexing, trimming and gene mapping. TCRdb holds this immuneACCESS table with in-frame rearrangements only. Some clones are missing; in checked studies, unresolved V genes explain under half, and the rest has no known cause. The V and J calls and clone size were taken over from that table, and D and trimming were inferred from the DNA. This sample comprises 50,000 to 65,000 clones, 80% to 85% of them detected only once. The ten largest clones add up to 3% to 4% of the sample.

Per the publication, the time point label means: week 47, end of study. Each vaccine dose, consisting of 300 ug of a 20-mer mutant IDH1 peptide in Montanide, was administered subcutaneously with topical imiquimod. Across visits V03 through V10, patients got a total of eight vaccinations, given in weeks 1, 3, 5, 7, 11, 15, 19 and 23. All donors had newly diagnosed IDH1-mutant astrocytomas of WHO grade 3 or 4 that showed loss of nuclear ATRX. The samples were drawn from NOA16, a multicentre, single-arm, open-label phase I trial in Germany that tested a mutant IDH1 peptide vaccine in humans for the first time. Genomic DNA for TCRB sequencing was extracted from EDTA blood using the DNeasy Blood and Tissue Kit. V was cut back by 10 bases and J by 7 bases, leaving a gap of 16 bases between them. Looking up the germline V gene yields CDR1 MNHEY and CDR2 SVGAGI. From the cysteine through the phenylalanine, the CDR3 covers 13 amino acids. Only the CDR3 region is kept as DNA, spanning 39 bases read in frame from base 1.

The source of the sample is a study of a mutant IDH1 vaccine in newly diagnosed glioma (dated by TCRdb to the early 2020s). For context, the study as a whole: Vaccination was initiated 4-6 weeks after radiotherapy alone, or concurrently with temozolomide cycles in the chemotherapy-containing groups. Of the roughly 31 treated patients, approximately 62% were male and around 40% were female, and the mean age was 40.4 years. Before enrollment, most patients had been given radiochemotherapy with temozolomide as standard therapy, while the rest had received either radiotherapy alone or temozolomide alone. Visit V12 was the week-35 safety follow-up and visit V13 was the week-47 end of study. Peripheral blood samples were drawn at six visits, namely V03 (baseline), V05, V07, V10, V12 and V13. For exploratory analyses, longitudinal TCRB deep sequencing was carried out in around 26 treated patients wherever samples were available.

Results and caveats for the whole study, not just this receptor: Pseudoprogression appeared unrelated to alterations in the top peripheral T cell clonotypes detected by TCRB sequencing. It was noted by the authors that analyses of patient blood samples could not be reproduced owing to sample limitations. Immune responses induced by the vaccine were seen in approximately 93% of patients across multiple MHC alleles. Selection of PBMC samples for TCRB deep sequencing was based on availability.

This receptor was obtained from a woman aged 50 to 60 with glioma. The sequenced sample was PBMCs, obtained from a glioma patient whose treatment included an IDH1 peptide vaccine. Recombination joined TRBV6-5 with TRBJ2-2; the D gene is possibly TRBD1 or TRBD2, each agreeing over 5 bases. CDR3 sequence: CATTEGRVGELFF. The nucleotide sequence reads as follows: TGTGCCACCACCGAGGGGCGTGTCGGGGAGCTGTTTTTT.